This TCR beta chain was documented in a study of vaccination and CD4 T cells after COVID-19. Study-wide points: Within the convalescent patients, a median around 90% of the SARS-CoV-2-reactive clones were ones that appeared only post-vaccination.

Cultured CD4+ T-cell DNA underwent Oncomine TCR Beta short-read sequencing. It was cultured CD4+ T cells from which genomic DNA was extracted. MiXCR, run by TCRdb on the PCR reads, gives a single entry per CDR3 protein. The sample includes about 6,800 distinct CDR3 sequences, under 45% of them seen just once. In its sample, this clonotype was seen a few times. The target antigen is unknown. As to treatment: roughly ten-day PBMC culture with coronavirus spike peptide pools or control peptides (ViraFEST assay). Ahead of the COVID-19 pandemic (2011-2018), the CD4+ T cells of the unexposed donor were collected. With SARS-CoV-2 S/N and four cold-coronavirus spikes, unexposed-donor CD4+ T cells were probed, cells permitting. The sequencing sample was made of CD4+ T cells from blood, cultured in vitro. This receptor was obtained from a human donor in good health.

CDR3 sequence: CATSRDVAQETQYF. CDR3 nucleotide sequence: TGTGCCACCAGCAGAGATGTGGCCCAAGAGACCCAGTACTTC. The rearrangement joins TRBV15 to TRBJ2-5; D is unclear. Trimming cost V 0 bases and J 1 base, with 6 bases left between them. CDR1 and CDR2 (germline): LNHNV, YYDKDF (reference sequence). The CDR3 covers 14 residues.